This T cell receptor beta chain was recovered during a study of cytomegalovirus exposure and HLA in healthy donors. Among the donors, all were healthy bone marrow donors. Primers for the PCR totalled 60 Vbeta and 13 Jbeta. The assay was immunoSEQ multiplex PCR, and TCRdb's table has in-frame clones only and misses some. There are some 150,000 clones in the sample; approximately 65% occur only once, and around 3% lies in the top ten. Germline CDR1 is SGHTA and CDR2 is FQGNSA. V was pared by 5 bases and J by 2 bases, with 15 bases between. This CDR3 has 16 residues. Sequencing used PBMCs. The clonotype comes from a man in his forties in good health and CMV-seronegative. This sequence joins TRBV7-2 and TRBJ2-2; perhaps TRBD2 as D (5 bases). The CDR3: CASSPIGGGNTGELFF. CDR3 nucleotides: TGTGCCAGCAGCCCCATAGGCGGAGGTAACACCGGGGAGCTGTTTTTT.